Listed below are T cell receptor beta chains from one sample, sequenced in a study of OX40 agonist ivuxolimab in advanced cancers. The assay was immunoSEQ multiplex PCR, and TCRdb's table has in-frame clones only and misses some. This table holds 25,000 to 30,000 clones, around four fifths found once. The sequenced sample was CD4+ or CD8+ T cells sorted from blood, obtained in a trial of the OX40 agonist ivuxolimab. These TCRs come from an adult with an advanced solid tumor such as melanoma, head and neck, liver or kidney cancer. Each CDR3 is given with its conserved first and last residue. The D gene is left open where the match is weak. Clone size is stated in some rows and not others, as once, few, many or a class when expanded.

D: TRBD2; V: TRBV23-1; J: TRBJ2-3; size: .; CDR3: CASSQSERGPTDTDTQYF; DNA: TGCGCCAGCAGTCAATCGGAGCGGGGGCCCACCGACACAGATACGCAGTATTTT
D: .; V: TRBV7-6; J: TRBJ2-1; size: .; CDR3: CASSLTGGALGEQFF; DNA: TGTGCCAGCAGCTTAACCGGCGGGGCCCTGGGTGAGCAGTTCTTC
D: .; V: TRBV7-6; J: TRBJ2-2; size: .; CDR3: CASTKQGIFDTGELFF; DNA: TGTGCCAGCACCAAACAGGGAATTTTTGACACCGGGGAGCTGTTTTTT
D: .; V: TRBV27; J: TRBJ2-3; size: .; CDR3: CASSLGPSVDTQYF; DNA: TGTGCCAGCAGTTTAGGGCCCTCCGTAGATACGCAGTATTTT
D: .; V: TRBV5-1; J: TRBJ2-3; size: .; CDR3: CASSLSYGSTDTQYF; DNA: TGCGCCAGCAGCTTATCATACGGTAGCACAGATACGCAGTATTTT
D: .; V: TRBV27; J: TRBJ2-7; size: .; CDR3: CASSLADGSSYEQYF; DNA: TGTGCCAGCAGTTTGGCGGACGGGAGCTCCTACGAGCAGTACTTC
D: .; V: TRBV30; J: TRBJ2-4; size: .; CDR3: CAWSVRIGIAKNIQYF; DNA: TGTGCCTGGAGTGTACGAATCGGCATAGCCAAAAACATTCAGTACTTC
D: .; V: TRBV11-1; J: TRBJ2-7; size: few; CDR3: CASSLEVSSYEQYF; DNA: TGTGCCAGCAGCTTAGAAGTCAGCTCCTACGAGCAGTACTTC
D: .; V: TRBV7-8; J: TRBJ2-1; size: .; CDR3: CASSPTGSLNEGDEQFF; DNA: TGTGCCAGCAGCCCGACAGGTTCGCTCAATGAGGGCGATGAGCAGTTCTTC
D: .; V: TRBV7-4; J: TRBJ2-7; size: .; CDR3: CASSLAFGGPPTYEQYF; DNA: TGTGCCAGCAGCTTAGCATTTGGGGGGCCTCCAACCTACGAGCAGTACTTC
D: .; V: TRBV4-1; J: TRBJ2-1; size: .; CDR3: CASSLTGSSYNEQFF; DNA: TGCGCCAGCAGCCTTACAGGGAGCTCCTACAATGAGCAGTTCTTC
D: TRBD2; V: TRBV28; J: TRBJ2-3; size: once; CDR3: CASSPGLAGNTQYF; DNA: TGTGCCAGCAGCCCGGGACTAGCGGGGAATACGCAGTATTTT
D: .; V: TRBV2; J: TRBJ1-1; size: .; CDR3: CASKGPREAFF; DNA: TGTGCCAGCAAAGGACCCAGGGAAGCTTTCTTT
D: .; V: TRBV27; J: TRBJ2-1; size: .; CDR3: CASSFSGTTNRYNEQFF; DNA: TGTGCCAGCAGTTTCTCCGGGACCACAAATCGCTACAATGAGCAGTTCTTC
D: TRBD1; V: TRBV9; J: TRBJ2-7; size: .; CDR3: CASSLRQGWEQYF; DNA: TGTGCCAGCAGCCTTAGACAGGGATGGGAGCAGTACTTC
D: TRBD1; V: TRBV19; J: TRBJ2-1; size: .; CDR3: CASRTGGNEQFF; DNA: TGTGCCAGTAGGACAGGGGGCAATGAGCAGTTCTTC
D: TRBD1; V: TRBV6-1; J: TRBJ2-1; size: .; CDR3: CASISQGYNEQFF; DNA: TGTGCCAGCATTTCACAGGGGTACAATGAGCAGTTCTTC
D: TRBD1; V: TRBV13; J: TRBJ1-1; size: .; CDR3: CASSLAGQGATEAFF; DNA: TGTGCCAGCAGCTTAGCCGGACAGGGGGCCACTGAAGCTTTCTTT
D: .; V: TRBV7-3; J: TRBJ2-2; size: .; CDR3: CASSQAGASPGELFF; DNA: TGTGCCAGCAGCCAAGCAGGGGCAAGCCCCGGGGAGCTGTTTTTT
D: TRBD2; V: TRBV5-5; J: TRBJ2-7; size: .; CDR3: CASSWTSGTYEQYF; DNA: TGTGCCAGCAGCTGGACTAGCGGGACCTACGAGCAGTACTTC
D: .; V: TRBV7-6; J: TRBJ2-2; size: .; CDR3: CASSFEGVGTGELFF; DNA: TGTGCCAGCAGCTTCGAGGGGGTAGGCACCGGGGAGCTGTTTTTT
D: TRBD1; V: TRBV12-5; J: TRBJ1-1; size: .; CDR3: CASGLEDRDTEAFF; DNA: TGTGCTAGTGGTTTGGAGGACAGGGACACTGAAGCTTTCTTT
D: TRBD2; V: TRBV7-8; J: TRBJ2-3; size: .; CDR3: CASSLVLAGSTDTQYF; DNA: TGTGCCAGCAGCTTAGTACTAGCGGGATCCACAGATACGCAGTATTTT
D: TRBD1; V: TRBV14; J: TRBJ2-7; size: .; CDR3: CASSHAGGRAYSYEQYF; DNA: TGTGCCAGCAGCCATGCAGGGGGACGGGCCTACTCCTACGAGCAGTACTTC
D: .; V: TRBV30; J: TRBJ1-1; size: .; CDR3: CAWSVSRGTEAFF; DNA: TGTGCCTGGAGTGTATCTCGGGGGACTGAAGCTTTCTTT
D: .; V: TRBV19; J: TRBJ2-1; size: .; CDR3: CASSMGYGEQFF; DNA: TGTGCCAGTAGTATGGGGTACGGTGAGCAGTTCTTC
D: TRBD2; V: TRBV4-1; J: TRBJ2-1; size: .; CDR3: CASSPIPGGGGDEQFF; DNA: TGCGCCAGCAGCCCCATCCCCGGGGGCGGGGGGGATGAGCAGTTCTTC
D: TRBD1; V: TRBV29-1; J: TRBJ2-2; size: .; CDR3: CSCRDSITGELFF; DNA: TGCAGCTGCCGGGACAGTATCACCGGGGAGCTGTTTTTT
D: .; V: TRBV2; J: TRBJ2-1; size: .; CDR3: CASPTGRPLNEQFF; DNA: TGTGCCAGCCCGACAGGACGACCCCTAAATGAGCAGTTCTTC
D: TRBD2; V: TRBV7-9; J: TRBJ2-5; size: .; CDR3: CASSSLIGLAGVRETQYF; DNA: TGTGCCAGCAGCTCCCTCATCGGACTAGCGGGGGTACGAGAGACCCAGTACTTC
D: .; V: TRBV5-6; J: TRBJ1-5; size: .; CDR3: CASSLGRQPQHF; DNA: TGTGCCAGCAGCTTGGGTAGGCAGCCCCAGCATTTT
D: .; V: TRBV30; J: TRBJ2-7; size: .; CDR3: CAWSHRWAGVGYEQYF; DNA: TGTGCCTGGAGTCATCGCTGGGCCGGGGTAGGCTACGAGCAGTACTTC
D: TRBD2; V: TRBV27; J: TRBJ2-7; size: .; CDR3: CASSLRASGYEQYF; DNA: TGTGCCAGCAGTTTAAGGGCTAGCGGCTACGAGCAGTACTTC
D: TRBD1; V: TRBV27; J: TRBJ2-1; size: .; CDR3: CASSLAGTGIYNEQFF; DNA: TGTGCCAGCAGTTTGGCCGGGACAGGGATCTACAATGAGCAGTTCTTC
D: .; V: TRBV5-6; J: TRBJ2-5; size: .; CDR3: CASSLSPRGGETQYF; DNA: TGTGCCAGCAGCTTGTCCCCCAGGGGCGGGGAGACCCAGTACTTC
D: .; V: TRBV28; J: TRBJ2-4; size: .; CDR3: CASRGDGWDHIQYF; DNA: TGTGCCAGCAGAGGGGACGGGTGGGACCACATTCAGTACTTC
D: TRBD1; V: TRBV2; J: TRBJ2-1; size: .; CDR3: CASTERTGGVYNEQFF; DNA: TGTGCCAGCACCGAGAGGACAGGGGGGGTGTACAATGAGCAGTTCTTC
D: TRBD1; V: TRBV5-5; J: TRBJ1-5; size: .; CDR3: CASSGLQGMNNQPQHF; DNA: TGTGCCAGCAGCGGACTACAGGGGATGAACAATCAGCCCCAGCATTTT
D: TRBD2; V: TRBV16; J: TRBJ2-7; size: .; CDR3: CASSQYGRREGHEQYF; DNA: TGTGCCAGCAGCCAATACGGCCGGCGGGAGGGCCACGAGCAGTACTTC
D: .; V: TRBV5-6; J: TRBJ2-7; size: few; CDR3: CASSLGASAYEQYF; DNA: TGTGCCAGCAGCTTAGGGGCTTCTGCCTACGAGCAGTACTTC
D: TRBD2; V: TRBV19; J: TRBJ2-1; size: .; CDR3: CASSIPGLANNEQFF; DNA: TGTGCCAGTAGTATTCCGGGACTAGCGAACAATGAGCAGTTCTTC
D: .; V: TRBV27; J: TRBJ2-7; size: .; CDR3: CASSGGQFDYEQYF; DNA: TGTGCCAGCAGTGGAGGGCAGTTCGACTACGAGCAGTACTTC
D: TRBD2; V: TRBV9; J: TRBJ2-1; size: .; CDR3: CASSVSGRAGEQFF; DNA: TGTGCCAGCAGCGTCAGCGGGAGAGCGGGTGAGCAGTTCTTC
D: TRBD2; V: TRBV9; J: TRBJ2-1; size: .; CDR3: CASSLGLAGMRFF; DNA: TGTGCCAGCAGTCTCGGACTAGCGGGAATGAGGTTCTTC
D: TRBD2; V: TRBV9; J: TRBJ2-1; size: .; CDR3: CASSTTPSGRDEQFF; DNA: TGTGCCAGCAGCACCACCCCTAGCGGACGGGATGAGCAGTTCTTC
D: .; V: TRBV28; J: TRBJ1-4; size: .; CDR3: CASSPAGTPEAEKLFF; DNA: TGTGCCAGCAGTCCCGCCGGGACGCCGGAGGCGGAAAAACTGTTTTTT
D: .; V: TRBV15; J: TRBJ1-3; size: .; CDR3: CATSREGGGAYTIYF; DNA: TGTGCCACCAGCAGAGAAGGCGGGGGCGCGTACACCATATATTTT
D: TRBD1; V: TRBV5-1; J: TRBJ1-1; size: .; CDR3: CASSLGTGVNTEAFF; DNA: TGCGCCAGCAGCTTGGGTACAGGGGTGAACACTGAAGCTTTCTTT
D: .; V: TRBV11-2; J: TRBJ1-5; size: .; CDR3: CASSLGYRRDGTQHF; DNA: TGTGCCAGCAGCTTAGGGTATCGAAGAGATGGTACCCAGCATTTT
D: TRBD1; V: TRBV5-1; J: TRBJ2-7; size: .; CDR3: CASSAVGQAPEQYF; DNA: TGCGCCAGCAGCGCGGTAGGACAGGCGCCCGAGCAGTACTTC
D: .; V: TRBV5-6; J: TRBJ2-1; size: .; CDR3: CASSRGRSYNEQFF; DNA: TGTGCCAGCAGCCGTGGTCGCTCCTACAATGAGCAGTTCTTC
D: TRBD2; V: TRBV4-2; J: TRBJ2-3; size: .; CDR3: CASSQESSGRWYTQYF; DNA: TGTGCCAGCAGCCAAGAGTCTAGCGGGAGGTGGTATACGCAGTATTTT
D: .; V: TRBV18; J: TRBJ1-3; size: .; CDR3: CASSPDSGNTIYF; DNA: TGTGCCAGCTCACCAGACTCTGGAAACACCATATATTTT
D: .; V: TRBV28; J: TRBJ1-1; size: .; CDR3: CASSLSTEAFF; DNA: TGTGCCAGCAGTTTAAGCACTGAAGCTTTCTTT
D: TRBD2; V: TRBV4-1; J: TRBJ2-2; size: .; CDR3: CASSPQSLRGGERTGELFF; DNA: TGCGCCAGCAGCCCCCAATCACTGCGGGGGGGCGAAAGGACCGGGGAGCTGTTTTTT
D: .; V: TRBV5-6; J: TRBJ1-2; size: once; CDR3: CASSSGTSGYTF; DNA: TGTGCCAGCAGCTCCGGGACTTCTGGCTACACCTTC